This T cell receptor (beta chain) was identified in a study of T cell responses to AZD1222 COVID-19 vaccine. Whole-study findings and limits: Researchers report vaccine-associated CD4 TCRs spanning spike, with dominance at 160-218 and 743-854. It should be noted that donors were predominantly white British and more often female, and clonal diversity was possibly underestimated. Seropositive AZD1222 recipients at baseline numbered only five to seven.

Sequenced by immunoSEQ multiplex PCR; TCRdb stores in-frame clones only, minus some. In the table there are roughly 120,000 clones, roughly 91% of which are singletons. Comments on this clone: Antigen unknown.

The CDR3 contains 19 residues. With V trimmed by 5 bases and J by 4 bases, 17 bases remained unmatched. CDR1 and CDR2 from the germline V gene are MNHEY and SMNVEV (reference sequence). Specimen: peripheral blood, collected 28 days after the second AZD1222 dose. The receptor was derived from an adult who received the AZD1222 COVID-19 vaccine. The rearrangement uses TRBV27 and TRBJ2-2, with 9 bases identical to TRBD1. CDR3 sequence: CASSRSADRDRVITGELFF. The CDR3 DNA is TGTGCCAGCAGTCGCTCCGCCGACCGGGACAGGGTGATCACCGGGGAGCTGTTTTTT.